This T cell receptor (beta chain) was recorded in a study of T cell responses to AZD1222 COVID-19 vaccine. The CDR3 contains 15 residues. The germline CDR1 and CDR2 sequences are SGHTA and FQGNSA. Trimming took 3 bases from V and 0 from J; bases not matched to a gene: 4. Comment on this clone: Its antigen is not identified.

The table came from immunoSEQ multiplex PCR; TCRdb's copy has only in-frame clones and leaves some out. The table includes 120,000 or so clones, around 92% detected once. Whole-study findings and limits: Donors were mostly white British, more females; clonal diversity possibly underestimated. No repertoire was sampled before or during the peak T cell response, only after it. Seropositivity was recorded at baseline in only a handful of AZD1222 recipients.

The sequencing here drew on peripheral blood, taken on day 0 of AZD1222 vaccination. This clonotype was sampled from an adult in good health. This chain uses TRBV7-2 with TRBJ2-7; the match to TRBD1 covers 8 bases. CDR3 nucleotide sequence: TGTGCCAGCAGCTTGCAACAGGGGGACTCCTACGAGCAGTACTTC. Protein product: CASSLQQGDSYEQYF. Together with reference TRBV7-2 and TRBJ2-7, the CDR3 gives the full variable domain: GAGVSQSPSNKVTEKGKDVELRCDPISGHTALYWYRQSLGQGLEFLIYFQGNSAPDKSGLPSDRFSAERTGGSVSTLTIQRTQQEDSAVYLCASSLQQGDSYEQYFGPGTRLTVT.